Below are 14 T cell receptor beta chains sequenced from a single sample in a study of blood T cell repertoires in COVID-19. Method: immunoSEQ multiplex PCR; TCRdb's copy keeps in-frame clones and lacks some. The sample records 200,000 to 250,000 clones, around nine tenths being singletons. The sample was peripheral blood. The source is a man between 60 and 70 years old who had recovered from COVID-19.

The chain has TRBV6-1 and TRBJ1-4; no reliable D call. The CDR3 consists of 16 residues. The V gene lost 4 bases and the J gene lost 0 bases, with 12 bases spanning the gap. Germline V gene sequence: CDR1 MNHNS, CDR2 SASEGT. The CDR3 loop is CASSVGLAATNEKLFF. In DNA form, the CDR3 reads TGTGCCAGCAGTGTGGGCCTAGCTGCAACTAATGAAAAACTGTTTTTT.

This clone has a handful of counts. The chain has TRBV15 and TRBJ1-5, with 9 bases identical to TRBD1. The V gene's germline CDR1 is LNHNV and CDR2 YYDKDF (reference sequence). The CDR3 sequence is 15 residues long. V was clipped by 7 bases and J by 2 bases; unmatched bases: 6. CDR3 nucleotides: TGTGCCACCAAAGGGGACAGGGCGGGCAATCAGCCCCAGCATTTT. Protein: CATKGDRAGNQPQHF.

The chain couples TRBV19 to TRBJ2-3, with 13 bases aligning to TRBD2. This CDR3 region has 17 residues. Trimming removed 7 bases from V and 2 bases from J; junction bases left unmatched: 9. The germline V gene encodes CDR1 LNHDA and CDR2 SQIVND (reference sequence). The CDR3: CASNTPGTSGNTDTQYF. In DNA, the CDR3 is TGTGCCAGTAACACACCCGGGACTAGCGGGAACACAGATACGCAGTATTTT.

The rearrangement uses TRBV7-3 and TRBJ2-7, with a possible D match to TRBD2 (5 bases). Trimming cost V 5 bases and J 0 bases, with 11 bases left between them. This CDR3 has 14 amino acids. The germline V gene encodes CDR1 SGHTA and CDR2 FQGTGA. The CDR3 bases are TGTGCCAGCAGCCCCACCGAGGGCTCCTACGAGCAGTACTTC. It translates to CASSPTEGSYEQYF.

This sequence joins TRBV29-1 and TRBJ2-2; 9 nucleotides match TRBD2. The germline V gene has CDR1 SQVTM and CDR2 ANQGSEA. After removal of 6 bases from V and 1 base from J, the junction contained 6 bases not matched to a gene. CDR3 length: 15 amino acids. The CDR3 DNA follows: TGCAGCGTAGAAAAAGCGGGAGGGAACACCGGGGAGCTGTTTTTT. This gives the protein CSVEKAGGNTGELFF.

This clone was detected only a few times. V gene TRBV7-2 combines with J gene TRBJ1-6, with 8 positions matching TRBD1. J gave up 10 bases and V 7 bases, and 9 bases lay outside the gene matches. The CDR3 is made up of 14 amino acids. From germline, CDR1 is SGHTA and CDR2 FQGNSA. CDR3 sequence (DNA): TGTGCCAGCACCGTGGACAGGGTTGGCTCACCCCTCCACTTT. Protein: CASTVDRVGSPLHF. Filled out from reference TRBV7-2 and TRBJ1-6, the complete variable domain reads GAGVSQSPSNKVTEKGKDVELRCDPISGHTALYWYRQSLGQGLEFLIYFQGNSAPDKSGLPSDRFSAERTGGSVSTLTIQRTQQEDSAVYLCASTVDRVGSPLHFGNGTRLTVT.

This sequence joins TRBV7-2 and TRBJ1-2; the match to TRBD1 covers 7 bases. After removal of 3 bases from V and 4 bases from J, the junction contained 8 bases not matched to a gene. This CDR3 has 15 amino acids. Looked up from germline, CDR1 is SGHTA and CDR2 is FQGNSA. Written as DNA, the CDR3 is TGTGCCAGCAGCTTTCCGGGGACAGCTTTCTATGGCTACACCTTC. The encoded protein is CASSFPGTAFYGYTF.

The V and J genes are TRBV18 and TRBJ1-4; 8 bases align to TRBD1. CDR1 is KGHSH, CDR2 LQKENI, per germline. CDR3 size: 15 residues. Trimming took 3 bases from V and 10 from J; bases not matched to a gene: 10. The CDR3 region has the DNA TGTGCCAGCTCACCCGCCGGGACAGGCAACAGAAAACTGTTTTTT. This encodes CASSPAGTGNRKLFF.

The gene calls are TRBV5-4 and TRBJ1-2, with 10 positions matching TRBD1. Trimming took 4 bases from V and 6 from J; bases not matched to a gene: 9. Germline V lookup: CDR1 SGHNT, CDR2 YYREEE (reference sequence). The CDR3 totals 15 residues. CDR3 sequence: CASSRDRGLVDGYTF. The CDR3 DNA follows: TGTGCCAGCAGCCGGGACAGGGGCCTAGTTGATGGCTACACCTTC.

The chain carries TRBV6-2 or TRBV6-3 and TRBJ2-5; TRBD2 matches at 14 bases. This CDR3 has 18 residues. The V gene's germline CDR1 is MNHEY and CDR2 SVGEGT. The trim removed 2 bases at V and 4 bases at J, leaving 9 bases unmatched. CDR3 region: CASSYQTSGRAVRETQYF. The CDR3, as DNA: TGTGCCAGCAGTTACCAGACTAGCGGGAGGGCCGTACGAGAGACCCAGTACTTC.

The V call is TRBV4-2, the J call TRBJ2-3, with TRBD1 as a possible D gene (5 bases). The V end lost 4 bases, the J end lost 2 bases, and 16 bases lay between the germline ends. Germline assignment: CDR1 LGHNA and CDR2 YNFKEQ. This CDR3 has 16 amino acids. CDR3 sequence (DNA): TGTGCCAGCAGCCCCCTACGCGCAGGGATCACAGATACGCAGTATTTT. This sequence encodes CASSPLRAGITDTQYF.

The chain combines TRBV6-4 with TRBJ2-7, with a possible D match to TRBD2 (6 bases). Trimming cost V 11 bases and J 3 bases, with 17 bases left between them. This CDR3 region has 13 residues. Germline CDR1 reads MRHNA; CDR2 reads SNTAGT. In DNA, the CDR3 is TGTGCCGACCGGGGCAGGGAGGACTACGAGCAGTACTTC. Protein sequence: CADRGREDYEQYF.

The table lists this clone with a count of one. V and J are TRBV7-2 and TRBJ2-7, with D unclear. Trimming removed 1 base from V and 3 bases from J, with 7 bases in between. Germline CDR1 and CDR2: SGHTA and FQGNSA. The CDR3 has 13 residues. The CDR3 region is CASSLVLYYEQYF. Here the CDR3 DNA reads TGTGCCAGCAGCTTAGTTCTTTACTACGAGCAGTACTTC. Full variable domain (remainder filled in from reference TRBV7-2 and TRBJ2-7): GAGVSQSPSNKVTEKGKDVELRCDPISGHTALYWYRQSLGQGLEFLIYFQGNSAPDKSGLPSDRFSAERTGGSVSTLTIQRTQQEDSAVYLCASSLVLYYEQYFGPGTRLTVT.

The chain is built from TRBV7-2 and TRBJ2-7; 9 positions agree with TRBD1. Trimming at V came to 3 bases and at J to 3 bases, leaving 3 bases not matched to a gene. This CDR3 has 14 residues. Looked up from germline, CDR1 is SGHTA and CDR2 is FQGNSA. Written as DNA, the CDR3 is TGTGCCAGCAGCTTCGGGGGACAGGGCTACGAGCAGTACTTC. Translating gives CASSFGGQGYEQYF.